The rows below give T cell receptor beta chains drawn from one sample of a study of cytomegalovirus exposure and HLA in healthy donors. Only in-frame clones appear in the TCRdb table, and some are missing; sequencing was by immunoSEQ multiplex PCR. Among 75,000 to 85,000 clones listed, around three quarters were seen once. Input material: PBMCs. These receptors all stem from a male donor in good health and CMV-seronegative. The CDR3 runs from the conserved cysteine through the conserved F or W. The D gene is left open where the match is weak. Some rows have no size entry. The others give once, few or many, or a class for an expanded clone.

cdr3_nt: TGTGCCACCAGCAGAGCCCGCGGGGGAGCGGGAAGCTACGAGCAGTACTTC
cdr3_aa: CATSRARGGAGSYEQYF
clone_size: -
v_call: TRBV15
j_call: TRBJ2-7
d_call: TRBD2

cdr3_nt: TGTGCCAGCAGTTTAGGGACAGGGTTGTATGGCTACACCTTC
cdr3_aa: CASSLGTGLYGYTF
clone_size: few
v_call: TRBV27
j_call: TRBJ1-2
d_call: TRBD1

cdr3_nt: TGTGCCAGCAGTGATACAGGGGGAATATCACCCCTCCACTTT
cdr3_aa: CASSDTGGISPLHF
clone_size: -
v_call: TRBV2
j_call: TRBJ1-6
d_call: TRBD1

cdr3_nt: TGCGCCAGCAGCCAAAGGGGACTGGCAAAAGAGACCCAGTACTTC
cdr3_aa: CASSQRGLAKETQYF
clone_size: -
v_call: TRBV4-1
j_call: TRBJ2-5
d_call: -

cdr3_nt: TGCGCCAGCAGCCGGGCATCTGGAAACACCATATATTTT
cdr3_aa: CASSRASGNTIYF
clone_size: -
v_call: TRBV4-3
j_call: TRBJ1-3
d_call: -

cdr3_nt: TGCGCCAGCAGCCCGCGAACCGGGACAGGGCAATTCACCGGGGAGCTGTTTTTT
cdr3_aa: CASSPRTGTGQFTGELFF
clone_size: once
v_call: TRBV5-1
j_call: TRBJ2-2
d_call: TRBD1

cdr3_nt: TGTGCCAGCAGCGTCGGACAGGGTTGGGGCTACACCTTC
cdr3_aa: CASSVGQGWGYTF
clone_size: -
v_call: TRBV5-8
j_call: TRBJ1-2
d_call: TRBD1

cdr3_nt: TGTGCCAGCAGCCCAGGGACAGTAAAATACTACGAGCAGTACTTC
cdr3_aa: CASSPGTVKYYEQYF
clone_size: -
v_call: TRBV5-4
j_call: TRBJ2-7
d_call: TRBD1

cdr3_nt: TGTGCCAGCTCACTGGGACAGATCGGCCTTACGAGTGGAAACACCATATATTTT
cdr3_aa: CASSLGQIGLTSGNTIYF
clone_size: -
v_call: TRBV18
j_call: TRBJ1-3
d_call: TRBD1

cdr3_nt: TGTGCCAGCAGCTTACAGGGGACGGGTGAAAAACTGTTTTTT
cdr3_aa: CASSLQGTGEKLFF
clone_size: few
v_call: TRBV7-8
j_call: TRBJ1-4
d_call: -

cdr3_nt: TGCGCCAGCAGCCAAGACAGGACTAGCTCCTACAATGAGCAGTTCTTC
cdr3_aa: CASSQDRTSSYNEQFF
clone_size: few
v_call: TRBV5-1
j_call: TRBJ2-1
d_call: -

cdr3_nt: TGTGCCAGCAGTGAGAGAGCGGGGGGGCCCGATGAGCAGTTCTTC
cdr3_aa: CASSERAGGPDEQFF
clone_size: -
v_call: TRBV6-4
j_call: TRBJ2-1
d_call: TRBD2

cdr3_nt: TGTGCCAGCAGTCCCCCGCGTATGGCTTTCTTT
cdr3_aa: CASSPPRMAFF
clone_size: -
v_call: TRBV6-6
j_call: TRBJ1-1
d_call: -

cdr3_nt: TGTGCCAGCAGGGGACACCTTCCAAATAGCAATCAGCCCCAGCATTTT
cdr3_aa: CASRGHLPNSNQPQHF
clone_size: -
v_call: TRBV28
j_call: TRBJ1-5
d_call: -

cdr3_nt: TGTGCCAGCAGCGCGGCCGGACTAGCGGCCTGTACGCAGTATTTT
cdr3_aa: CASSAAGLAACTQYF
clone_size: -
v_call: TRBV5-6
j_call: TRBJ2-3
d_call: TRBD2

cdr3_nt: TGTGCCAGCAGCTTAGTTCTCTCTGGGGCCAACGTCCTGACTTTC
cdr3_aa: CASSLVLSGANVLTF
clone_size: -
v_call: TRBV7-9
j_call: TRBJ2-6
d_call: -

cdr3_nt: TGTGCCAGCAGTTACTCTCGACAAACGTACCAAGAGACCCAGTACTTC
cdr3_aa: CASSYSRQTYQETQYF
clone_size: few
v_call: TRBV6-5
j_call: TRBJ2-5
d_call: -

cdr3_nt: TGTGCCAGCAGTTTTCCCCGGGACAGCATAAATGAAAAACTGTTTTTT
cdr3_aa: CASSFPRDSINEKLFF
clone_size: -
v_call: TRBV25-1
j_call: TRBJ1-4
d_call: TRBD1

cdr3_nt: TGTGCCAGCAGCTTAGAAGCTAGCGGGGGCACAGATACGCAGTATTTT
cdr3_aa: CASSLEASGGTDTQYF
clone_size: -
v_call: TRBV7-6
j_call: TRBJ2-3
d_call: TRBD2

cdr3_nt: TGTGCCAGCAGCTTAGTATCGGGACAGGGCTTCAATGAGCAGTTCTTC
cdr3_aa: CASSLVSGQGFNEQFF
clone_size: -
v_call: TRBV11-3
j_call: TRBJ2-1
d_call: TRBD1

cdr3_nt: TGTGCCAGCAACCCGACCCCGGGACAGGGGGCTGGGGAGCTGTTTTTT
cdr3_aa: CASNPTPGQGAGELFF
clone_size: -
v_call: TRBV7-8
j_call: TRBJ2-2
d_call: TRBD1

cdr3_nt: TGTGCCAGCGGCCACGGGGAAAGAGCTGAAGCTTTCTTT
cdr3_aa: CASGHGERAEAFF
clone_size: -
v_call: TRBV27
j_call: TRBJ1-1
d_call: -

cdr3_nt: TGTGCCAGCAGCCCTAGTAGGGGTTTCAATCAGCCCCAGCATTTT
cdr3_aa: CASSPSRGFNQPQHF
clone_size: -
v_call: TRBV7-6
j_call: TRBJ1-5
d_call: -

cdr3_nt: TGTGCCAGTTCTGCAATCGACGGGTACCAAGAGACCCAGTACTTC
cdr3_aa: CASSAIDGYQETQYF
clone_size: -
v_call: TRBV19
j_call: TRBJ2-5
d_call: -

cdr3_nt: TGTGCCAGCAGCCAAGTTCGCAGCTACAATGAGCAGTTCTTC
cdr3_aa: CASSQVRSYNEQFF
clone_size: -
v_call: TRBV14
j_call: TRBJ2-1
d_call: -

cdr3_nt: TGTGCCAGCCGCCGATTGACAGGGCTCTTCAATGAGCAGTTCTTC
cdr3_aa: CASRRLTGLFNEQFF
clone_size: -
v_call: TRBV6-5
j_call: TRBJ2-1
d_call: TRBD1

cdr3_nt: TGCGCCAGCAGCCCGAGGGACACCGCCGCTTCACTCGCGCGGAGAGAGCAGTACTTC
cdr3_aa: CASSPRDTAASLARREQYF
clone_size: once
v_call: TRBV5-1
j_call: TRBJ2-7
d_call: -

cdr3_nt: TGTGCCAGCAGCTCCAGACCCTTACTAGCGGGGGGGCGGAGGAATGAGCAGTTCTTC
cdr3_aa: CASSSRPLLAGGRRNEQFF
clone_size: -
v_call: TRBV7-9
j_call: TRBJ2-1
d_call: TRBD2

cdr3_nt: TGCAGCGTTGACGGTTACGGGGGGCGCAGCTATGGCTACCCCTTC
cdr3_aa: CSVDGYGGRSYGYPF
clone_size: -
v_call: TRBV29-1
j_call: TRBJ1-2
d_call: -

cdr3_nt: TGTGCCACCAGCAGATCGAGTATCTCCTACGAGCAGTACTTC
cdr3_aa: CATSRSSISYEQYF
clone_size: few
v_call: TRBV15
j_call: TRBJ2-7
d_call: -

cdr3_nt: TGTGCCAGCAGGTCCTTCGGACTGAACAATGAGCAGTTCTTC
cdr3_aa: CASRSFGLNNEQFF
clone_size: once
v_call: TRBV6-5
j_call: TRBJ2-1
d_call: -

cdr3_nt: TGCGCCAGCAGTAGGTCCGATCTACCCCTAGGGCAGTACTTC
cdr3_aa: CASSRSDLPLGQYF
clone_size: -
v_call: TRBV10-2
j_call: TRBJ2-7
d_call: -

cdr3_nt: TGCGCCAGCAGCTTCGGGGACAGGGATTCTAATGAGCAGTTCTTC
cdr3_aa: CASSFGDRDSNEQFF
clone_size: -
v_call: TRBV5-1
j_call: TRBJ2-1
d_call: TRBD1

cdr3_nt: TGTGCCAGCAGCAGGGACTGGAACTACGAGCAGTACTTC
cdr3_aa: CASSRDWNYEQYF
clone_size: -
v_call: TRBV6-6
j_call: TRBJ2-7
d_call: -

cdr3_nt: TGTGCCAGCAGCCAAGATTTCGGGGTCGGCCAGCATTTT
cdr3_aa: CASSQDFGVGQHF
clone_size: -
v_call: TRBV4-2
j_call: TRBJ1-5
d_call: -

cdr3_nt: TGCAGCGTAAGCGGAGTTACGAACACTGAAGCTTTCTTT
cdr3_aa: CSVSGVTNTEAFF
clone_size: -
v_call: TRBV29-1
j_call: TRBJ1-1
d_call: -

cdr3_nt: TGTGCCAGCAGCTTGGCGGCGGGGGGGCCGGGCGATACGCAGTCTTTT
cdr3_aa: CASSLAAGGPGDTQSF
clone_size: -
v_call: TRBV7-6
j_call: TRBJ2-3
d_call: TRBD2

cdr3_nt: TGTGCCAGCAGCTCCTGGGGGAGGGGAAGCAATCAGCCCCAGCATTTT
cdr3_aa: CASSSWGRGSNQPQHF
clone_size: few
v_call: TRBV28
j_call: TRBJ1-5
d_call: -

cdr3_nt: TGCGCCAGCAGCCAAGAGACCGGACTTCGGGAAGAGCAGTACTTC
cdr3_aa: CASSQETGLREEQYF
clone_size: few
v_call: TRBV4-1
j_call: TRBJ2-5
d_call: -

cdr3_nt: TGTGCCAGCAGTTTGGGACTCAAAGAGACCCAGTACTTC
cdr3_aa: CASSLGLKETQYF
clone_size: -
v_call: TRBV6-5
j_call: TRBJ2-5
d_call: -

cdr3_nt: TGTGCCAGCTTATTTATTAGGGACAGAGATTCAGATACGCAGTATTTT
cdr3_aa: CASLFIRDRDSDTQYF
clone_size: -
v_call: TRBV2
j_call: TRBJ2-3
d_call: TRBD1

cdr3_nt: TGTGCCAGCAGAAAGGGACAGGGGGCTGGCTACGAGCAGTACTTC
cdr3_aa: CASRKGQGAGYEQYF
clone_size: -
v_call: TRBV28
j_call: TRBJ2-7
d_call: TRBD1

cdr3_nt: TGTGCCAGCAGTTACTCCCGCGGGGCCTATGAGCAGTTCTTC
cdr3_aa: CASSYSRGAYEQFF
clone_size: -
v_call: TRBV6-5
j_call: TRBJ2-1
d_call: -

cdr3_nt: TGCGCCAGCAGCTTGGAGGGGCCCTCTGGAAACACCATATATTTT
cdr3_aa: CASSLEGPSGNTIYF
clone_size: -
v_call: TRBV5-1
j_call: TRBJ1-3
d_call: -

cdr3_nt: TGTGCCAGCAGTGATACCGGGACAGGGATCGACAATGAGCAGTTCTTC
cdr3_aa: CASSDTGTGIDNEQFF
clone_size: -
v_call: TRBV25-1
j_call: TRBJ2-1
d_call: TRBD1

cdr3_nt: TGTGCCACCAGCAGAGACAGGGAGGGATATAGTGGCTACACCTTC
cdr3_aa: CATSRDREGYSGYTF
clone_size: -
v_call: TRBV15
j_call: TRBJ1-2
d_call: -

cdr3_nt: TGTGCCAGCAGTGACCGGGAAAATTCACCCCTCCACTTT
cdr3_aa: CASSDRENSPLHF
clone_size: -
v_call: TRBV2
j_call: TRBJ1-6
d_call: -

cdr3_nt: TGTGCCAGCAGCGCCCGTGGGAGGACTCAGAACACCGGGGAGCTGTTTTTT
cdr3_aa: CASSARGRTQNTGELFF
clone_size: -
v_call: TRBV9
j_call: TRBJ2-2
d_call: -

cdr3_nt: TGTGCCAGCAGCCTCAAATTAGGGACAGAACCTGGAAACACCATATATTTT
cdr3_aa: CASSLKLGTEPGNTIYF
clone_size: -
v_call: TRBV9
j_call: TRBJ1-3
d_call: TRBD1

cdr3_nt: TGTGCCAGCAGCTCAACTCGGACAGGAGCGATGGGGGGCTACACCTTC
cdr3_aa: CASSSTRTGAMGGYTF
clone_size: -
v_call: TRBV7-9
j_call: TRBJ1-2
d_call: TRBD1

cdr3_nt: TGTGCCAGCAGCCCTCGCGACAGGGATCAATTCGGGCAGCCCCAGCATTTT
cdr3_aa: CASSPRDRDQFGQPQHF
clone_size: -
v_call: TRBV7-8
j_call: TRBJ1-5
d_call: TRBD1

cdr3_nt: TGTGCCAGCAGCGCGGGACAGCAAACCTACGAGCAGTACTTC
cdr3_aa: CASSAGQQTYEQYF
clone_size: -
v_call: TRBV9
j_call: TRBJ2-7
d_call: TRBD1

cdr3_nt: TGTGCCAGCAGCGTAGAAGGGGATTACTACAATGAGCAGTTCTTC
cdr3_aa: CASSVEGDYYNEQFF
clone_size: -
v_call: TRBV9
j_call: TRBJ2-1
d_call: -